This TCR beta chain was sequenced for a study of vaccination and CD4 T cells after COVID-19 (dated by TCRdb to about 2022). Some background on the complete study: Every convalescent patient had a positive nasal swab PCR test for SARS-CoV-2, with mild disease in about nine patients and severe disease in one. In the convalescent cohort there were six males and four females, among whom were two Hispanic individuals, seven Caucasians, two Asians and one multiracial person. Participants got two doses of the Pfizer-BioNTech BNT162b2 vaccine (n=8) or two doses of the Moderna mRNA-1273 vaccine (n=2). Post-COVID blood samples from convalescent patients were collected a median of about 110 days after diagnosis, with a range of about 30 to 170 days. Post-vaccine blood samples were obtained a median of about 70 days after the second vaccine dose, with a range of roughly 14 to 241 days. Culture stimuli were overlapping spike peptide pools from SARS-CoV-2 and from the common cold coronaviruses HCoV-NL63, HCoV-OC43 and HCoV-229E. In control cultures, a CEFX viral epitope pool was used as positive control, an HIV-1 Nef peptide pool was used as negative control, or no peptide was added. In around nine COVID-19 convalescent patients and several infection-naive healthy vaccine recipients, the spike-specific CD4+ TCR repertoire before mRNA vaccination was compared with the repertoire after mRNA vaccination.

The treatment or condition label, as the study defines it: approximately 10-day PBMC culture with coronavirus spike peptide pools or control peptides (ViraFEST assay). The study used the ViraFEST assay, which expanded antigen-specific T cells with peptide pools and then identified expanded clonotypes by TCR sequencing. Positive SARS-CoV-2 PCR tests in the convalescent patients dated from March to December 2020, before Alpha, Beta and Delta variants emerged in the United States. Approximately 2.1 million PBMCs per well were cultured in IMDM with approximately 5.2% human AB serum and 9 to 10 IU/ml IL-2, plus 10 ug/ml peptide pools. Half of the culture medium was replaced with fresh IL-2-containing medium on days 3 and 7. After around 11 days of culture, CD4+ T cells were isolated by negative selection using the EasySep CD4+ T cell isolation kit. PBMCs were separated from whole blood using Ficoll-Paque Plus gradient centrifugation and then either used fresh or cryopreserved at -140C. In general, triplicate wells were set up for every culture condition.

The CDR3 covers 16 residues, taking in both the cysteine and the phenylalanine. The kept DNA is CDR3 alone, 48 bases in frame from the first base. The germline V gene encodes CDR1 WNHNN and CDR2 SYGVQD (reference sequence). The germline V end is reduced by 1 base and the J end by 3 bases; junction bases left unmatched: 6. Broad study findings and their caveats: Only a relatively small number of convalescent patients were included in the study, and early timepoints following natural infection were not analyzed. Of the vaccine-specific clones in convalescent patients, 304 of 307, or nearly all, reacted only to SARS-CoV-2 spike and did not cross-react with common cold coronaviruses. Although the median number of SARS-CoV-2-reactive clonotypes went up from 20 to 25 after infection to some 38 after vaccination, the increase was not significant. Among the post-vaccine SARS-CoV-2-reactive clones in convalescent patients, a median 86.3% showed up only after vaccination, which suggests vaccine-specific priming.

Notes on this clonotype: There is no known antigen for this receptor. There are no base qualities to consult, and no much larger clone falls within one base.

The method was PCR. TCR sequencing of DNA from cultured CD4+ T cells used the Oncomine TCR Beta short-read assay at the Johns Hopkins FTIC core. Genomic DNA was extracted from the cultured CD4+ T cells with the QIAamp micro DNA kit. Oncomine TCR Beta libraries made from cultured CD4+ T cells were pooled using unique dual indexes and sequenced on an Illumina iSeq 100. The study's own analysis went as follows. Non-productive sequences were removed, and CDR3s that did not start with C, did not end with F or W, or were shorter than 7 amino acids were discarded. The MANAFEST web application was used to identify antigen-specific clonotypes by comparing peptide-stimulated wells against reference wells and other culture wells. Positive clones required FDR below 0.05, an odds ratio above 5, and productive frequency above 0.1% in at least two of three replicate wells. Clonotypes that were significantly expanded in both SARS-CoV-2 spike wells and at least one common cold coronavirus spike condition were defined as cross-reactive. Using R version 3.6.1, CDR3 homology was evaluated through Levenshtein distances (stringdist) along with unrooted phylogenetic trees (ape). TCRdb itself trimmed the public reads at Q25 with fastp, ran MiXCR and retained productive beta chains. CDR3 protein duplicates are merged, each entry listing the most common genes and DNA. Clone size and V and J calls follow TCRdb, not the original study. This sample is represented by 3,200 or so distinct CDR3 sequences; around three quarters of them were singletons. In total, the top ten clones hold about 27% of the sample.

The TCR comes from a human donor who had recovered from COVID-19. Specimen: CD4+ T cells from blood, cultured in vitro. Here the chain combines TRBV10-1 and TRBJ2-1, and 7 bases in between align with TRBD2. The CDR3 reads as follows: CASSELSLADYNEQFF. The nucleotides are TGCGCCAGCAGTGAGTTGTCCCTAGCGGACTACAATGAGCAGTTCTTC.